A single sample is the source of the 5 T cell receptor beta chains below, sequenced in a study of blood T cell repertoires in COVID-19. Generated by immunoSEQ multiplex PCR, the TCRdb table keeps only in-frame clones and is missing some. Of around 160,000 clones listed, less than 90% were seen once; the top ten hold 5.5% to 7.5%. The sequencing sample was made of PBMCs or T cells enriched from blood (not recorded which). These TCRs come from a woman aged 50 to 65 who had been exposed to COVID-19.

The V and J genes are TRBV7-9 and TRBJ1-2; TRBD1 aligns across 7 bases. The CDR3 totals 15 residues. V shed 4 bases and J 2 bases; nucleotides not matched to a gene: 7. Germline V CDR1 and CDR2: SEHNR, FQNEAQ (reference sequence). CDR3: CASSSYPTGNYGYTF. The CDR3 DNA sequence: TGTGCCAGCAGCTCCTATCCGACAGGGAACTATGGCTACACCTTC. The full variable domain, its missing parts supplied by reference TRBV7-9 and TRBJ1-2, is DTGVSQNPRHKITKRGQNVTFRCDPISEHNRLYWYRQTLGQGPEFLTYFQNEAQLEKSRLLSDRFSAERPKGSFSTLEIQRTEQGDSAMYLCASSSYPTGNYGYTFGSGTRLTVV.

This chain joins TRBV2 and TRBJ1-1; 10 bases fit TRBD1. V was clipped by 6 bases and J by 7 bases; unmatched bases: 5. The CDR3 runs to 13 residues. The germline V gene encodes CDR1 SNHLY and CDR2 FYNNEI. CDR3 in amino acids: CASRGTGVLEAFF. CDR3 nucleotide sequence: TGTGCCAGCAGAGGGACAGGGGTCCTTGAAGCTTTCTTT.

The chain has TRBV30 and TRBJ1-6; D unresolved. The CDR3 totals 14 residues. Germline V gives CDR1 GTSNPN, CDR2 SVGIG (reference sequence). Between the trimmed V and J ends, which lost 6 bases and 9 bases, there was a span of 18 bases. The CDR3 loop is CACETGRAGSPLHF. CDR3 DNA sequence: TGTGCCTGTGAGACCGGGAGAGCTGGTTCACCCCTCCACTTT.

This clone has a handful of counts. V and J are TRBV6-5 and TRBJ2-1; D gene unclear. V shed 4 bases and J shed 3 bases, with 16 bases lying between them. Looked up from germline, CDR1 is MNHEY and CDR2 is SVGAGI. This CDR3 comprises 16 residues. In DNA, the CDR3 is TGTGCCAGCAGTTCCTTACTAACAAAGCTCTACAATGAGCAGTTCTTC. Protein product: CASSSLLTKLYNEQFF.

This clone was seen only once. This rearrangement joins TRBV19 to TRBJ2-3; 8 positions agree with TRBD2. Germline V gene sequence: CDR1 LNHDA, CDR2 SQIVND (reference sequence). This CDR3 has 17 amino acids. J gave up 3 bases and V 3 bases, and 11 bases lay outside the gene matches. The CDR3: CASSMLTSDLGTDTQYF. The CDR3 nucleotides are TGTGCCAGTAGTATGTTGACTAGCGACTTAGGGACAGATACGCAGTATTTT. Filled out from reference TRBV19 and TRBJ2-3, the complete variable domain reads DGGITQSPKYLFRKEGQNVTLSCEQNLNHDAMYWYRQDPGQGLRLIYYSQIVNDFQKGDIAEGYSVSREKKESFPLTVTSAQKNPTAFYLCASSMLTSDLGTDTQYFGPGTRLTVL.